This T cell receptor (beta chain) was recorded in a study of T-cell reconstitution after alpha-beta-depleted transplantation in children. Trimming shortened V by 8 bases and J by 1 base, and 9 bases separated the two germline ends. The CDR3 length is 12 residues. The germline V gene encodes CDR1 MDHEN and CDR2 SYDVKM. Preparation of the TCRbeta library was carried out with unique molecular identifiers. In TCRdb, the PCR reads were re-called with MiXCR into one record per CDR3 protein. The table shows 200,000 to 250,000 distinct CDR3 sequences, with under 8.5% occurring only once. Findings of the study overall: Alpha-beta T cells present about two months after transplant were reported to originate from several hundred expanded graft clones. The high TCRbeta diversity at day 60 in some patients came from surviving recipient T cells and thymic progenitors.

This clonotype was recorded at least ten times. Its antigen is not identified. The source is a boy younger than 10 with acute lymphoblastic leukemia, due to receive a stem cell transplant. The material was PBMCs, obtained before TCRalphabeta/CD19-depleted stem cell transplant. The chain has TRBV28 and TRBJ2-7; D is possibly TRBD1 or TRBD2 (5 bases each). Here the CDR3 reads CASRDASYEQYF. The CDR3 DNA sequence: TGTGCCAGCCGGGACGCATCCTACGAGCAGTACTTC. Together with reference TRBV28 and TRBJ2-7, the CDR3 gives the full variable domain: DVKVTQSSRYLVKRTGEKVFLECVQDMDHENMFWYRQDPGLGLRLIYFSYDVKMKEKGDIPEGYSVSREKKERFSLILESASTNQTSMYLCASRDASYEQYFGPGTRLTVT.